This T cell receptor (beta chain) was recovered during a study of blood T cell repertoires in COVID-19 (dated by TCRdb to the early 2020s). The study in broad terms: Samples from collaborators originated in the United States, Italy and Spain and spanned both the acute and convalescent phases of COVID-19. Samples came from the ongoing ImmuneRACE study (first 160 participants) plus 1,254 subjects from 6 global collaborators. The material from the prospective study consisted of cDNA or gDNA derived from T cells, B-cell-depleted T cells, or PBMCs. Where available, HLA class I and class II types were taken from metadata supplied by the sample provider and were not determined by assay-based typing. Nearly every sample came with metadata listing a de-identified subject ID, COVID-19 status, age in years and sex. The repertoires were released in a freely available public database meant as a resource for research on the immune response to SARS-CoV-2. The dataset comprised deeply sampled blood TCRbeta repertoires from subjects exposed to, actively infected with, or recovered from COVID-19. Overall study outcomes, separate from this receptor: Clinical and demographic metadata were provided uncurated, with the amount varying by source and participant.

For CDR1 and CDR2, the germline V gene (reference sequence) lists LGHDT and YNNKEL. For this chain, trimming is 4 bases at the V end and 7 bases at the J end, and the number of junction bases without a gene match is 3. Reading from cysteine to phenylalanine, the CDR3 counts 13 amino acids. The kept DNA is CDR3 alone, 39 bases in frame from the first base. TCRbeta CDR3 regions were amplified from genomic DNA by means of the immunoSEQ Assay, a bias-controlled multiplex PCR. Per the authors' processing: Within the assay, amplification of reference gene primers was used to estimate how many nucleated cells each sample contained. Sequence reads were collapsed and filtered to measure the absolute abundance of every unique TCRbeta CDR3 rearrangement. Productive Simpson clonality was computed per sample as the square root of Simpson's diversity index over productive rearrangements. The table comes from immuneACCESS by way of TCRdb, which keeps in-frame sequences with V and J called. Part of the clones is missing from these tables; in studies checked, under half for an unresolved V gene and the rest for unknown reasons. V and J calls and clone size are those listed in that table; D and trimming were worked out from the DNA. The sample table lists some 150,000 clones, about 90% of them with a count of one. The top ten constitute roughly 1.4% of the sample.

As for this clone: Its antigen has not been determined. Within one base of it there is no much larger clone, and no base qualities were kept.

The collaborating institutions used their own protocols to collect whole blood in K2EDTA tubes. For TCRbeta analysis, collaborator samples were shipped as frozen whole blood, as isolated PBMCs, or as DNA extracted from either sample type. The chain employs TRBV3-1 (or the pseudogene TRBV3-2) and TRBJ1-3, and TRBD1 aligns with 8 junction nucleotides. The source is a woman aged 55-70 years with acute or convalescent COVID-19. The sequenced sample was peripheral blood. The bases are TGTGCCAGCAGCCGTCAGGGGGCGAACACCATATATTTT. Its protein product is CASSRQGANTIYF.